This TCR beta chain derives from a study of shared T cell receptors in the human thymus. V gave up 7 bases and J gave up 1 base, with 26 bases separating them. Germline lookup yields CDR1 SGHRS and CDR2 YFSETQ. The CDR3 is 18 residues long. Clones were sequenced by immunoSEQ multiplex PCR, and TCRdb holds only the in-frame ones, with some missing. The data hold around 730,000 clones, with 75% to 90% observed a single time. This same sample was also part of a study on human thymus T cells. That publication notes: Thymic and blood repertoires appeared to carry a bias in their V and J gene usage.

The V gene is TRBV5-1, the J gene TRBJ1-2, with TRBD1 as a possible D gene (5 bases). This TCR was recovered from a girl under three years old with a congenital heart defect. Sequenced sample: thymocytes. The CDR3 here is CASAGRIGQGPNNYGYTF. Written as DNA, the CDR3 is TGCGCCAGCGCCGGGAGAATCGGGCAGGGACCAAATAACTATGGCTACACCTTC.